One and the same sample provided the 20 T cell receptor beta chains below, sequenced in a study of T cells in tumors after PD-1 blockade (dated by TCRdb to 2018 to 2020). In the paper's terms, the time point label means: first of two pre-therapy site-matched biopsies two to three months apart. Library preparation was by the immunoSEQ multiplex PCR assay. TCRdb took over this immuneACCESS table, retaining in-frame rearrangements with V and J assigned. Such tables are incomplete; in checked studies, under half of the missing clones stem from an unresolved V gene, and the remainder is unexplained. Here the sample has about 4,200 clones; roughly 75% occur a single time. Approximately 7.3% of the sample lies in the top ten. The sequences come from tumor tissue, collected before anti-PD-1 treatment. These receptors originate from a human donor with basal cell carcinoma.

In this sample, this clone turned up a few times. The V call is TRBV3-1 (or the pseudogene TRBV3-2), the J call TRBJ2-1, with 9 positions matching TRBD1. This CDR3 region has 15 residues. J gave up 6 bases and V 4 bases, and 7 bases lay outside the gene matches. From germline, CDR1 is LGHDT and CDR2 YNNKEL (reference sequence). The CDR3 bases are TGTGCCAGCAGCCGACAGGGGGGTAATTTCAATGAGCAGTTCTTC. Translated: CASSRQGGNFNEQFF.

V gene TRBV2 combines with J gene TRBJ1-5; D remains unclear. This CDR3 has 14 residues. Germline-derived CDR1 and CDR2 are SNHLY and FYNNEI. The V end was cut by 3 bases, the J end by 0 bases, with 6 bases between. CDR3 residues: CASSDTSSNQPQHF. CDR3 nucleotide sequence: TGTGCCAGCAGTGACACAAGTAGCAATCAGCCCCAGCATTTT.

The V call is TRBV27, the J call TRBJ2-6; D remains ambiguous. Germline values: CDR1 MNHEY, CDR2 SMNVEV (reference sequence). This CDR3 is 13 amino acids long. V shed 6 bases and J shed 2 bases, with 5 bases lying between them. The CDR3: CASSGPGANVLTF. The CDR3 DNA is TGTGCCAGCAGCGGACCTGGGGCCAACGTCCTGACTTTC.

The chain employs TRBV6-5 and TRBJ2-6; D uncertain. This CDR3 spans 16 amino acids. Germline V gene data show CDR1 as MNHEY and CDR2 as SVGAGI. Trimming pared 2 bases from V and 1 base from J, leaving 9 bases between. CDR3 nucleotide sequence: TGTGCCAGCAGTTACCCAGTCAGGTCTGGGGCCAACGTCCTGACTTTC. Translating it yields CASSYPVRSGANVLTF.

This clone was seen once. The V call is TRBV7-2, the J call TRBJ2-1, with 13 positions matching TRBD2. The CDR3 has 15 amino acids. CDR1 and CDR2 (germline): SGHTA, FQGNSA. The V segment lost 3 bases and the J segment 10 bases; nucleotides outside the gene matches: 6. The CDR3 here is CASSLGLAGTAEQFF. CDR3 bases: TGTGCCAGCAGCTTGGGACTAGCGGGGACCGCCGAGCAGTTCTTC. Drawing the rest from reference TRBV7-2 and TRBJ2-1, the complete variable domain is GAGVSQSPSNKVTEKGKDVELRCDPISGHTALYWYRQSLGQGLEFLIYFQGNSAPDKSGLPSDRFSAERTGGSVSTLTIQRTQQEDSAVYLCASSLGLAGTAEQFFGPGTRLTVL.

Points on this clone: The same CDR3 can be traced to other DNA sequences in this sample. The chain employs TRBV19 and TRBJ2-5; weak D call: TRBD2 (6 bases). CDR1 and CDR2 (germline): LNHDA, SQIVND (reference sequence). CDR3 length: 15 residues. V lost 3 bases to trimming and J lost 5 bases, with 16 bases between them. CDR3 loop: CASSISGGPGETQYF. CDR3 nucleotides: TGTGCCAGTAGTATTAGTGGAGGGCCGGGGGAGACCCAGTACTTC.

This rearrangement joins TRBV3-1 (or the pseudogene TRBV3-2) to TRBJ1-1; D is possibly TRBD1 (6 bases). Trimming removed 3 bases at V and 0 bases at J, with 23 bases between. CDR3 length: 19 residues. The germline V gene encodes CDR1 LGHDT and CDR2 YNNKEL (reference sequence). Here the CDR3 DNA reads TGTGCCAGCAGCCACTTCAAGGGGGGGCGTGGGGTCCTGAACACTGAAGCTTTCTTT. Protein: CASSHFKGGRGVLNTEAFF.

This clone occurred a few times. The chain is built from TRBV18 and TRBJ1-6; D not resolved. This CDR3 is 13 amino acids long. Germline V gene sequence: CDR1 KGHSH, CDR2 LQKENI. V was shortened by 5 bases and J by 10 bases, with 12 bases between the two germline ends. CDR3 DNA: TGTGCCAGCTCAACCACTGTATCATCACCCCTCCACTTT. Translation: CASSTTVSSPLHF.

Only a few counts were recorded for this clone. The V and J genes are TRBV5-1 and TRBJ2-7; 9 bases agree with TRBD1. Germline trimming cut 3 bases from V and 1 base from J; bases unmatched to any gene: 5. The germline V gene has CDR1 SGHRS and CDR2 YFSETQ. This CDR3 region has 15 residues. The CDR3 nucleotides read TGCGCCAGCAGCTCTCAGACAGGGGGATCCTACGAGCAGTACTTC. Translating gives CASSSQTGGSYEQYF.

Only one count was recorded for this clone. The CDR3 DNA is TGCGCCAGCAGCTTAGGGACTAGCGTCAACGAGCAGTACTTC. This translates into CASSLGTSVNEQYF. The genes are TRBV5-1 and TRBJ2-7; TRBD2 matches at 10 bases. The CDR3 runs 14 residues. V lost 2 bases and J lost 5; bases outside the gene matches: 4. From germline, CDR1 is SGHRS and CDR2 YFSETQ.

The chain carries TRBV10-3 and TRBJ2-2, with 8 positions matching TRBD2. V trimming: 2 bases; J trimming: 4 bases; junction bases outside the gene matches: 9. Germline CDR1 ENHRY, CDR2 SYGVKD. The CDR3 loop spans 17 amino acids. The CDR3: CAISEISGGLLTGELFF. The DNA of the CDR3 is TGTGCCATCAGTGAGATAAGCGGGGGCCTTCTCACCGGGGAGCTGTTTTTT.

This chain uses TRBV5-1 with TRBJ2-2; 8 positions match TRBD1. Germline V gene data show CDR1 as SGHRS and CDR2 as YFSETQ. This CDR3 comprises 16 residues. Trimming removed 1 base from V and 4 bases from J; junction bases left unmatched: 6. CDR3 nucleotides: TGCGCCAGCAGCTTGAGTACAGGGGGTACCACCGGGGAGCTGTTTTTT. It is translated as CASSLSTGGTTGELFF.

The chain joins TRBV28 to TRBJ2-5; 9 bases map to TRBD2. V gave up 10 bases and J gave up 4 bases; unmatched junction bases: 10. This CDR3 region has 14 residues. Germline V gene sequence: CDR1 MDHEN, CDR2 SYDVKM. The CDR3 region has the DNA TGTGCCACCTCCAGCGGGGGGCAAGGAGAGACCCAGTACTTC. It encodes CATSSGGQGETQYF.

J is TRBJ2-5 and V is TRBV14, with 7 bases matching TRBD2. The CDR3 loop spans 13 amino acids. The V gene's germline CDR1 is SGHDN and CDR2 FVKESK. The V gene end was trimmed by 9 bases and the J gene end by 4 bases; junction bases not matched to a gene: 8. The CDR3 DNA reads TGTGCCAGTTCGGGGGGAGACGGAGAGACCCAGTACTTC. This encodes CASSGGDGETQYF.

This clone was observed a few times. This rearrangement joins TRBV28 to TRBJ1-5; D gene uncertain. The germline CDR1 and CDR2 sequences are MDHEN and SYDVKM. The CDR3 is 13 amino acids. Trimming pared 6 bases from V and 1 base from J, leaving 7 bases between. In DNA, the CDR3 is TGTGCCAGCAGGTGGGGAAGCAATCAGCCCCAGCATTTT. Amino acids: CASRWGSNQPQHF.

The CDR3 region has the DNA TGTGCCAGCAGCTCCACAGGGATTTCTAATGAAAAACTGTTTTTT. This translates into CASSSTGISNEKLFF. V gene TRBV2 combines with J gene TRBJ1-4, with D tentatively TRBD1 (6 bases). Germline lookup yields CDR1 SNHLY and CDR2 FYNNEI. V gave up 6 bases and J gave up 3 bases, with 14 bases separating them. The CDR3 covers 15 residues.

This clone was observed a handful of times. The gene calls are TRBV6-4 and TRBJ1-6; no firm D call. CDR3 length: 13 amino acids. V lost 6 bases, J lost 8 bases, and 11 bases lay in between. CDR1 MRHNA and CDR2 SNTAGT come from the germline V gene. The CDR3 DNA reads as TGTGCCAGCAGGGCCGGGTCTGATTCACCCCTCCACTTT. Its protein is CASRAGSDSPLHF.

The V call is TRBV6-5, the J call TRBJ1-5; D may be TRBD1 (5 bases). This CDR3 is 16 amino acids long. V lost 2 bases and J 2 bases, leaving 13 bases between the germline ends. CDR1 MNHEY and CDR2 SVGAGI come from the germline V gene. This CDR3 reads CASSYGSGAGNQPQHF. The CDR3 DNA sequence: TGTGCCAGCAGTTACGGCTCCGGGGCGGGCAATCAGCCCCAGCATTTT.

The chain is built from TRBV6-5 and TRBJ2-7, with 7 bases identical to TRBD2. With 10 bases clipped from V and 3 bases from J, the junction kept 15 bases outside the gene matches. This CDR3 has 15 amino acids. Germline lookup yields CDR1 MNHEY and CDR2 SVGAGI. CDR3 in amino acids: CATLGEGFSNYEQYF. The CDR3 DNA follows: TGTGCCACCCTAGGGGAGGGCTTCTCGAACTACGAGCAGTACTTC.

The chain couples TRBV24-1 to TRBJ2-5; D not resolved. CDR1 and CDR2 (germline): KGHDR, SFDVKD. V lost 6 bases and J lost 3, with 10 bases in between. This CDR3 comprises 13 residues. The CDR3 reads CATSLKGKETQYF. The DNA of the CDR3 is TGTGCCACCAGTCTAAAAGGGAAAGAGACCCAGTACTTC.